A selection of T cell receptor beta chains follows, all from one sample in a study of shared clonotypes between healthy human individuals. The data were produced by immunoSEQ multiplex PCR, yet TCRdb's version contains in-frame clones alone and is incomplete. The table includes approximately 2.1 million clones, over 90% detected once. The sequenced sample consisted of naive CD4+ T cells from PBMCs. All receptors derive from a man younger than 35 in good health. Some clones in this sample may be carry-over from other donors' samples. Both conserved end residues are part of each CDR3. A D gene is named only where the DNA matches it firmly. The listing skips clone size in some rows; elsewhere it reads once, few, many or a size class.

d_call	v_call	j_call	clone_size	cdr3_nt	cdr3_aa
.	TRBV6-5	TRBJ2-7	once	TGTGCCAGCAGTTACTCAGCGGAGGGGCTTTCCTACGAGCAGTACTTC	CASSYSAEGLSYEQYF
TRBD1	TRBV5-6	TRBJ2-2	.	TGTGCCAGCAGCTTGTTCGGTGGGCAGGGGGCGGCCGGGGAGCTGTTTTTT	CASSLFGGQGAAGELFF
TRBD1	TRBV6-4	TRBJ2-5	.	TGTGCCAGCAGTGAAGTAGGGGGCCCCAGGGAGACCCAGTACTTC	CASSEVGGPRETQYF
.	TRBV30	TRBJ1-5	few	TGTGCCTGGAGTGGGGTGGCAGGGAAGAGCAATCAGCCCCAGCATTTT	CAWSGVAGKSNQPQHF
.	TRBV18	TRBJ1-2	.	TGTGCCAGCTCCCAGGACACCTCCTATGGCTACACCTTC	CASSQDTSYGYTF
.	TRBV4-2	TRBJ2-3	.	TGTGCCAGCAGCCCCGACCCGCTTCGTTGGGTCCGGACAGATACGCAGTATTTT	CASSPDPLRWVRTDTQYF
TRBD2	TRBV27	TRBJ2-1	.	TGTGCCAGCAGTTTATTTTCACTAGCGGGAGGGGAGGAGCAGTTCTTC	CASSLFSLAGGEEQFF
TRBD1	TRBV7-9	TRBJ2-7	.	TGTGCCAGCACCACGGGACAGGGTCCCTACGAGCAGTACTTC	CASTTGQGPYEQYF
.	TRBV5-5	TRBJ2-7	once	TGTGCCAGCAGCGTGACTAACTCCTACGAGCAGTACTTC	CASSVTNSYEQYF
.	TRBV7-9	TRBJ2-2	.	TGTGCCAGCAGCTCCCCACTTATTACCCCCACCGGGGAGCTGTTTTTT	CASSSPLITPTGELFF
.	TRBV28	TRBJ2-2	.	TGTGCCAGCACCCCGGCCCTTGGGATCCCCCGGGAGCTGTTTTTT	CASTPALGIPRELFF
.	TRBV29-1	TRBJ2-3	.	TGCAGCGCCCCTGGGGGCACAGATACGCAGTATTTT	CSAPGGTDTQYF
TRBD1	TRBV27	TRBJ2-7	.	TGTGCCAGCAGTTTAAGGACAGGGAAGTACGAGCAGTACTTC	CASSLRTGKYEQYF
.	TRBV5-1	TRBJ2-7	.	TGCGCCAGCAGCTTGGAGGAGACCACCTCCTACGAGCAGTACTTC	CASSLEETTSYEQYF
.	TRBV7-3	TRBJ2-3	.	TGTGCCAGCAGCGCCCTAGGGGGAGGCCCAGATACGCAGTATTTT	CASSALGGGPDTQYF
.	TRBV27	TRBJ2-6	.	TGTGCCAGCAGTCTAAACAGGGCTTCTGGGGCCAACGTCCTGACTTTC	CASSLNRASGANVLTF
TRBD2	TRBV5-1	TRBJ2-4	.	TGCGCCAGCAGCCTAGGACTAGGGACGATAAACATTCAGTACTTC	CASSLGLGTINIQYF
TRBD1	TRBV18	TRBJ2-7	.	TGTGCCAGCTCACCACAATGGACAGGGGGGATTGGCGAGCAGTACTTC	CASSPQWTGGIGEQYF
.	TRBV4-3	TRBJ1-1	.	TGCGCCAGCAGCCGCGAGGGTGGCTTTGAACAGGAAGCTTTCTTT	CASSREGGFEQEAFF
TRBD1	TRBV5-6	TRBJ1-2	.	TGTGCCAGCAGCTTGAGGACGCGGGACAGGATGAATGGCTACACCTTC	CASSLRTRDRMNGYTF
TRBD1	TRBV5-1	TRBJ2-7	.	TGCGCCAGCAGCTTGGGGGGACAGGTCCACGAGCAGTACTTC	CASSLGGQVHEQYF
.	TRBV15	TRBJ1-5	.	TGTGCCACCAGCAGAGATTCCGGGGCGGGCCAGCCCCAGCATTTT	CATSRDSGAGQPQHF
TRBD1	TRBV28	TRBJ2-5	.	TGTGCCAGCAGTCCGGGACAGGGCTTCGTCGGGACCCAGTACTTC	CASSPGQGFVGTQYF
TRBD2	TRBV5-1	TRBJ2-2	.	TGCGCCAGCAGCCCGGGACTAGCGAGCGGGGAGCTGTTTTTT	CASSPGLASGELFF
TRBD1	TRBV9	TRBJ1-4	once	TGTGCCAGCAGCGTCCGGGGACAGGCAACTAATGAAAAACTGTTTTTT	CASSVRGQATNEKLFF
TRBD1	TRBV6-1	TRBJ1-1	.	TGTGCCAGCTTGAACAGGGGCCACACTGAAGCTTTCTTT	CASLNRGHTEAFF
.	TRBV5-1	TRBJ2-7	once	TGCGCCAGCAGCTTGGTCCGGGCACGGGAGCAGTACTTC	CASSLVRAREQYF
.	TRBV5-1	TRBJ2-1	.	TGCGCCAGCAGCTTGGACAGGCGGAATGAGCAGTTCTTC	CASSLDRRNEQFF
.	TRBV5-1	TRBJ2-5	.	TGCGCCAGCAGCTCCCCCGCTGGGACGGCCCAAGAGACCCAGTACTTC	CASSSPAGTAQETQYF
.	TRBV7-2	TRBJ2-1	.	TGTGCCAGCAGCTTATGGGCGGGCTCCAGATCCTACAATGAGCAGTTCTTC	CASSLWAGSRSYNEQFF
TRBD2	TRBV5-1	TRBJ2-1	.	TGCGCCAGCAGCTTGGTTGGGGGAGGGCCGTGGGATGAGCAGTTCTTC	CASSLVGGGPWDEQFF
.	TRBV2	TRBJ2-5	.	TGTGCCAGCAGTGAATTTGAGACCCAGTACTTC	CASSEFETQYF
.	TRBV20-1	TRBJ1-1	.	TGCAGTGCTAGAGCTGTGGGAGAAGCTTTCTTT	CSARAVGEAFF
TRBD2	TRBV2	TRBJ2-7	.	TGTGCCGCGACAGGACTAGCGGGAGCTTACGAGCAGTACTTC	CAATGLAGAYEQYF
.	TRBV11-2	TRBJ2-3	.	TGTGCCAGCAGCTTAGATGGAGCGGGCGGGGATACGCAGTATTTT	CASSLDGAGGDTQYF
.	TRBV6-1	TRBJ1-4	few	TGTGCCAGCGGGCTCCTGGGGAATGAAAAACTGTTTTTT	CASGLLGNEKLFF
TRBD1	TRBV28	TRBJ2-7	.	TGTGCCAGCATACGGGACAGGGCCCCCTACGAGCAGTACTTC	CASIRDRAPYEQYF
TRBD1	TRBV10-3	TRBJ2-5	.	TGTGCCATCAAGGAACAGGGGCGGGAGACCCAGTACTTC	CAIKEQGRETQYF
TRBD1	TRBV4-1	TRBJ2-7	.	TGCGCCAGCAGCCAGACCGGGACAGGGGGCCGGGAGCAGTACTTC	CASSQTGTGGREQYF
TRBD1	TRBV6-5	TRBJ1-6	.	TGTGCCAGCAGTTACGGACAGGGCTTCGGTTCACCCCTCCACTTT	CASSYGQGFGSPLHF
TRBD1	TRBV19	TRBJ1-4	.	TGTGCCAGTAGTCGAGGGACAGCAACTAATGAAAAACTGTTTTTT	CASSRGTATNEKLFF
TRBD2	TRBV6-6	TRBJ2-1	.	TGTGCCAGCAGTTACTCAGCGGGAGTCACCAATGAGCAGTTCTTC	CASSYSAGVTNEQFF
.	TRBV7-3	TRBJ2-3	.	TGTGCCAGCAGCCCACAGGGAGCAGATACGCAGTATTTT	CASSPQGADTQYF
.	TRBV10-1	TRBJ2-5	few	TGCGCCAGCAGTGAGGATCTTTTGGAGACCCAGTACTTC	CASSEDLLETQYF
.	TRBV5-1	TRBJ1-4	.	TGCGCCAGCAGCTTGATGGGGGAAGATGAAAAACTGTTTTTT	CASSLMGEDEKLFF
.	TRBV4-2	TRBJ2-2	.	TGTGCCAGCAGCCAAGATCGGAGTAAAACCGGGGAGCTGTTTTTT	CASSQDRSKTGELFF
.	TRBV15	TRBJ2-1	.	TGTGCCACCAGCAGAGATGAAGCTTCGAGCTCCTACAATGAGCAGTTCTTC	CATSRDEASSSYNEQFF
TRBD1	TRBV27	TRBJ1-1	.	TGTGCCAGCAGCCTCTATAATCCGGGACAGGGGGGAAGTACGACTGAAGCTTTCTTT	CASSLYNPGQGGSTTEAFF
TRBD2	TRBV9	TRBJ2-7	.	TGTGCCAGCAGCCGGGGAGGGACCCGAGTTGGCGAGCAGTACTTC	CASSRGGTRVGEQYF
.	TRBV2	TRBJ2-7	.	TGTGCCAGCAGTGGGGCCCCTGGAACAGGTAACTACGAGCAGTACTTC	CASSGAPGTGNYEQYF
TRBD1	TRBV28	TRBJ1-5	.	TGTGCCAGCAGGCGGACAGGAGGCAATCAGCCCCAGCATTTT	CASRRTGGNQPQHF
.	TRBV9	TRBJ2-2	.	TGTGCCAGCAGCTGGGGGGCGGGAGAATTCGCCGGGGAGCTGTTTTTT	CASSWGAGEFAGELFF
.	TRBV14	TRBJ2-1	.	TGTGCCAGCAGCCAAGGACTCCCCAATGAGCAGTTCTTC	CASSQGLPNEQFF
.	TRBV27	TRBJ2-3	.	TGTGCCAGCAGTTCTCCGGCAGATACGCAGTATTTT	CASSSPADTQYF
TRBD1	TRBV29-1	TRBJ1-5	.	TGCAGCGTCGCCTGGGGACAGGATAGCAATCAGCCCCAGCATTTT	CSVAWGQDSNQPQHF